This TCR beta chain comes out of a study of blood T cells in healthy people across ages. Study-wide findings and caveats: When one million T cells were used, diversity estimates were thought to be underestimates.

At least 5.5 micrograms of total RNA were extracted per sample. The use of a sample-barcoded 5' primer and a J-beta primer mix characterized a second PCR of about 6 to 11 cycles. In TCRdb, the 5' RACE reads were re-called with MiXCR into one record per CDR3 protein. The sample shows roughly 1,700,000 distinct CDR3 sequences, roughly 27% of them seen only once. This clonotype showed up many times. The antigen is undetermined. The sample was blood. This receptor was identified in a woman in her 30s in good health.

The CDR3 protein is CASSHPPGTGGPETQYF. The CDR3 DNA sequence: TGTGCCAGCAGTCACCCCCCCGGGACAGGGGGCCCTGAGACCCAGTACTTC. V and J are TRBV28 and TRBJ2-5; 12 bases are shared with TRBD1. The V gene's germline CDR1 is MDHEN and CDR2 SYDVKM. The V gene end was trimmed by 5 bases and the J gene end by 5 bases; junction bases not matched to a gene: 12. The CDR3 is made up of 17 amino acids.